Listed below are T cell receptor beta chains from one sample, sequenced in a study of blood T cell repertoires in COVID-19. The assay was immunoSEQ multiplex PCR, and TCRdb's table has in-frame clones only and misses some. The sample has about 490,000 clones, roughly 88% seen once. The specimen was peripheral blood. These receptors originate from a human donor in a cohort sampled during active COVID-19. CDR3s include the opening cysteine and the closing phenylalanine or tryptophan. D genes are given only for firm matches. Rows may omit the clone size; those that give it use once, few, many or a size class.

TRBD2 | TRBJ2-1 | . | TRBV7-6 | CASSLLVGGNYNEQFF | TGTGCCAGCAGCTTACTAGTGGGAGGGAACTACAATGAGCAGTTCTTC
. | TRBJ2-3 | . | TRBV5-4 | CASSFSGGATDTQYF | TGTGCCAGCAGCTTTAGTGGCGGGGCCACAGATACGCAGTATTTT
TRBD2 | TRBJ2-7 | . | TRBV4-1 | CASSQDIWTSGISYEQYF | TGCGCCAGCAGCCAAGATATTTGGACTAGCGGTATCTCCTACGAGCAGTACTTC
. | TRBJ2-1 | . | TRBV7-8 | CASSFFLDRLGNEQFF | TGTGCCAGCAGCTTTTTCCTTGACAGGTTGGGCAATGAGCAGTTCTTC
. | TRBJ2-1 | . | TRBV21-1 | CASKRGSSYNEQFF | TGTGCCAGCAAGCGGGGAAGCTCCTACAATGAGCAGTTCTTC
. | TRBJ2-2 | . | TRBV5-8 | CASRLHLGARTGELFF | TGTGCCAGCAGGTTGCATTTGGGGGCGAGGACCGGGGAGCTGTTTTTT
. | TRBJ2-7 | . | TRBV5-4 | CASSASVGSLNEQYF | TGTGCCAGCAGCGCTTCAGTGGGGAGCCTCAACGAGCAGTACTTC
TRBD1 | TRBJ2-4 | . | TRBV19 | CASSIIPGQGTNIQYF | TGTGCCAGTAGTATAATACCGGGACAGGGAACGAACATTCAGTACTTC
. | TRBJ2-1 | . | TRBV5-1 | CASSLEHAGVDEQFF | TGCGCCAGCAGCTTGGAACACGCAGGGGTCGATGAGCAGTTCTTC
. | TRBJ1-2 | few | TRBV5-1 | CASSLNGNYGYTF | TGCGCCAGCAGCTTGAACGGGAACTATGGCTACACCTTC
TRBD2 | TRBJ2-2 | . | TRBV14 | CASSQPLAGGRTGELFF | TGTGCCAGCAGCCAGCCACTAGCGGGGGGGAGGACCGGGGAGCTGTTTTTT
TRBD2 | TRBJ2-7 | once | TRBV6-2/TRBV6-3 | CASSSGLAPPYYEQYF | TGTGCCAGCAGTTCTGGACTAGCTCCACCTTACTACGAGCAGTACTTC
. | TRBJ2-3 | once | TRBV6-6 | CASSLLLSDTQYF | TGTGCCAGCAGCCTCCTTCTATCAGATACGCAGTATTTT
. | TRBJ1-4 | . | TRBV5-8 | CASSLRGISNEKLFF | TGTGCCAGCAGCTTGAGGGGGATTTCGAATGAAAAACTGTTTTTT
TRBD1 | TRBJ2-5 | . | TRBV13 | CASSYRTGTETQYF | TGTGCCAGCAGCTACCGGACAGGGACAGAGACCCAGTACTTC